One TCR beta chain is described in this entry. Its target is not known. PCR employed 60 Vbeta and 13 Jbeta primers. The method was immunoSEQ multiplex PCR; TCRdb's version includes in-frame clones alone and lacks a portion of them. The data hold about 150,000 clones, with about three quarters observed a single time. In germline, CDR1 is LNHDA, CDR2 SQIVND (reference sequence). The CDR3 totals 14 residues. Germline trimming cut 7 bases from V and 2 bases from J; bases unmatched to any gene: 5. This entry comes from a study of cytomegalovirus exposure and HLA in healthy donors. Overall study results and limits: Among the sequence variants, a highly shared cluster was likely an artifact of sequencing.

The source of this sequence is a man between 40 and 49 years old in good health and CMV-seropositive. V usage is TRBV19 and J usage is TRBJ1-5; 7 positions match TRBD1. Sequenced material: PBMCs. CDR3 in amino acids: CASNRQGRNQPQHF. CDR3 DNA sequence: TGTGCCAGTAACCGACAGGGTCGCAATCAGCCCCAGCATTTT.